This T cell receptor beta chain derives from a study of cytomegalovirus exposure and HLA in healthy donors. This CDR3 spans 13 amino acids. CDR1 and CDR2 from the germline V gene are SGHRS and YFSETQ. With 0 bases removed from V and 6 bases from J, the gap between germline ends came to 9 bases. The PCR contained 60 Vbeta and 13 Jbeta primers. Sequencing was performed with immunoSEQ multiplex PCR; in TCRdb, only in-frame clones are kept and a portion is missing. The sample's table shows 40,000 or so clones. Details on this clone: Its target is not known.

Broader study findings: Relative to equally common others, HLA-associated TCR beta chains showed greater clonal expansion in a later analysis.

The specimen was PBMCs. The receptor was isolated from a male donor in good health and CMV-seronegative. The chain joins TRBV5-1 to TRBJ1-2, with D perhaps matching TRBD1 (5 bases). The CDR3: CASSLARGNGYTF. The CDR3 bases are TGCGCCAGCAGCTTGGCCCGGGGGAATGGCTACACCTTC.